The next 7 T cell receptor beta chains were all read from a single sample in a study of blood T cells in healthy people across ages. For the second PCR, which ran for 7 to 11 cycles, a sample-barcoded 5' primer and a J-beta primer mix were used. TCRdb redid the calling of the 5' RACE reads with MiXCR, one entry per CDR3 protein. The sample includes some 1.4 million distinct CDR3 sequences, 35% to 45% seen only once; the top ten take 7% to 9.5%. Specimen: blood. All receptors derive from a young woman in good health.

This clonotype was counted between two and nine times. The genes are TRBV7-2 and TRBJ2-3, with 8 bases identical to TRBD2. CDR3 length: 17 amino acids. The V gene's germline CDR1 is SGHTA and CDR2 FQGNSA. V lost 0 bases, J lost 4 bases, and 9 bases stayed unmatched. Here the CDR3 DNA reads TGTGCCAGCAGCTTAGCACCGAGCGGGAGATCCCCAGATACGCAGTATTTT. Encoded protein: CASSLAPSGRSPDTQYF.

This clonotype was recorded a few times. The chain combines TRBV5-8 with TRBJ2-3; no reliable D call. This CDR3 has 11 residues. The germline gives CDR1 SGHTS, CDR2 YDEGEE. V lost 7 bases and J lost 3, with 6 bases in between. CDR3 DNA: TGTGCCAGCGAGAGGACAGATACGCAGTATTTT. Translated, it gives CASERTDTQYF.

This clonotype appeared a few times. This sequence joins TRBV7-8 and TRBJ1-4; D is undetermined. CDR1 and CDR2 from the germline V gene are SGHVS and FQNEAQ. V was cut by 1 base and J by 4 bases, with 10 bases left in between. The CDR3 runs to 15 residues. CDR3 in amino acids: CASSLVSGFNEKLFF. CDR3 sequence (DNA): TGTGCCAGCAGCTTAGTATCCGGGTTTAATGAAAAACTGTTTTTT.

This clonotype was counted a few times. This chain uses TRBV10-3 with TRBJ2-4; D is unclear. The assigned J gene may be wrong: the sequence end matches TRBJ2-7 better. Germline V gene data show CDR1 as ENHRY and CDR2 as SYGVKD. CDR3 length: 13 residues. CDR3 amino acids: CAISDRSKYEQYF. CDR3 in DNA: TGTGCCATCAGTGACAGATCAAAGTACGAGCAGTACTTC.

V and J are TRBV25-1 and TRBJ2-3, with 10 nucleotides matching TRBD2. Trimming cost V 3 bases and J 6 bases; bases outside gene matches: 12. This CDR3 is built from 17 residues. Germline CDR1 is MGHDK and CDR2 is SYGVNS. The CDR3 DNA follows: TGTGCCAGCAGTGACCCCACCAGCGGGGGGGCGAGGGATACGCAGTATTTT. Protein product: CASSDPTSGGARDTQYF.

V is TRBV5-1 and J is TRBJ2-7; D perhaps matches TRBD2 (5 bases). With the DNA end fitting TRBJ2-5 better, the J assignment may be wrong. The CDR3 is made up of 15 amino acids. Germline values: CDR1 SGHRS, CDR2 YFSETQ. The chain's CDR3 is CASSGSRLTQETQYF. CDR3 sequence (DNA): TGCGCCAGCAGTGGGAGTCGGCTTACCCAAGAGACCCAGTACTTC.

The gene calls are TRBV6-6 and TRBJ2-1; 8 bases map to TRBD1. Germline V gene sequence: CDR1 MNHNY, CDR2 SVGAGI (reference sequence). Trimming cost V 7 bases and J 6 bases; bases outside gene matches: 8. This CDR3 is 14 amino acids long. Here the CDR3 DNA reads TGTGCCAGCACCTATCAGGGGGCCAGCAATGAGCAGTTCTTC. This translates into CASTYQGASNEQFF.